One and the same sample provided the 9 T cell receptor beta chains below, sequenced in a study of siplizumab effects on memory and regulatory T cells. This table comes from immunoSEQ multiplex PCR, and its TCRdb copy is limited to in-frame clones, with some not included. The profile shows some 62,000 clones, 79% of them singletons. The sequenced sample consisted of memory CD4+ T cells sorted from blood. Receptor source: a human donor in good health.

The CDR3 is CASSQVFTSGGANIQYF. CDR3 sequence (DNA): TGCGCCAGCAGCCAAGTCTTCACTAGCGGGGGGGCCAACATTCAGTACTTC. The chain is built from TRBV4-3 and TRBJ2-4; 13 nucleotides line up with TRBD2. V was clipped by 1 base and J by 7 bases; unmatched bases: 7. CDR3 length: 17 residues. From germline, CDR1 is LGHNA and CDR2 YSLEER.

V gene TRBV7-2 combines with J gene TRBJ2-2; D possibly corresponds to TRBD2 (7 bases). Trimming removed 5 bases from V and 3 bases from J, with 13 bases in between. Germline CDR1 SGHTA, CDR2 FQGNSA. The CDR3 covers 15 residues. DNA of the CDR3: TGTGCCAGCAGCCCCTGGGGGGGCGACACCGGGGAGCTGTTTTTT. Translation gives CASSPWGGDTGELFF. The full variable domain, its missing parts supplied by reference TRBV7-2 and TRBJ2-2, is GAGVSQSPSNKVTEKGKDVELRCDPISGHTALYWYRQSLGQGLEFLIYFQGNSAPDKSGLPSDRFSAERTGGSVSTLTIQRTQQEDSAVYLCASSPWGGDTGELFFGEGSRLTVL.

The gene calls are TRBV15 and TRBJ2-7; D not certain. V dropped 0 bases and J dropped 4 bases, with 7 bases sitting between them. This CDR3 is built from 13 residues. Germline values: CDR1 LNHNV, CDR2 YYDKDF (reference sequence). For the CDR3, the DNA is TGTGCCACCAGCAGAGATTTTATATACGAGCAGTACTTC. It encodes CATSRDFIYEQYF.

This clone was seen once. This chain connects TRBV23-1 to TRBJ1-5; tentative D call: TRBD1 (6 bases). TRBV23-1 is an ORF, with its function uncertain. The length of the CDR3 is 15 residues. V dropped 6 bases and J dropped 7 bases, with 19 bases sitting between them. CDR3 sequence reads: CASSWGQGLGQPQHF. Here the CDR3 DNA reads TGCGCCAGCAGCTGGGGTCAGGGGTTGGGGCAGCCCCAGCATTTT.

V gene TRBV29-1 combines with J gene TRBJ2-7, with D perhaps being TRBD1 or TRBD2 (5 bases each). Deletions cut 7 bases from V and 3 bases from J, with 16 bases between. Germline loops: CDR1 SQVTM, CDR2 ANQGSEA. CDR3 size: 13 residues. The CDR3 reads CSASGTVYYEQYF. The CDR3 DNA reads TGCAGCGCCTCCGGGACGGTCTACTACGAGCAGTACTTC.

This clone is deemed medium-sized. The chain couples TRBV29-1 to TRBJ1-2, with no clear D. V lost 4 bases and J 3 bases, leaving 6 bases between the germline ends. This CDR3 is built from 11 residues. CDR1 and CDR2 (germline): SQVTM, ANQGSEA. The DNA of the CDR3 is TGCAGCGTTGGAGAACACTATGGCTACACCTTC. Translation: CSVGEHYGYTF.

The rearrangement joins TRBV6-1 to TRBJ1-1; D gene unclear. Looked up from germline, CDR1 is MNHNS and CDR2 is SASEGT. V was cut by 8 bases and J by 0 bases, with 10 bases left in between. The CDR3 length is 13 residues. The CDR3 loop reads CASLLTVNTEAFF. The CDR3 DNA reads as TGTGCCAGCCTTCTCACAGTGAACACTGAAGCTTTCTTT.

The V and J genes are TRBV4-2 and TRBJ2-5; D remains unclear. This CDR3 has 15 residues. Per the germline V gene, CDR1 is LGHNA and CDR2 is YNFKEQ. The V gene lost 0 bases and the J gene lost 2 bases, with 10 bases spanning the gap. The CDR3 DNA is TGTGCCAGCAGCCAAGATCGCCAACAACAAGAGACCCAGTACTTC. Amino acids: CASSQDRQQQETQYF.

The CDR3 DNA reads as TGTGCCAGCAGCGTTGACAGTTCCTCTAACTATGGCTACACCTTC. It translates to CASSVDSSSNYGYTF. The chain links TRBV11-2 to TRBJ1-2; tentatively, D is TRBD1 (5 bases). Germline CDR1 reads SGHAT; CDR2 reads FQNNGV. V lost 5 bases and J lost 0, with 13 bases in between. The CDR3 covers 15 residues.